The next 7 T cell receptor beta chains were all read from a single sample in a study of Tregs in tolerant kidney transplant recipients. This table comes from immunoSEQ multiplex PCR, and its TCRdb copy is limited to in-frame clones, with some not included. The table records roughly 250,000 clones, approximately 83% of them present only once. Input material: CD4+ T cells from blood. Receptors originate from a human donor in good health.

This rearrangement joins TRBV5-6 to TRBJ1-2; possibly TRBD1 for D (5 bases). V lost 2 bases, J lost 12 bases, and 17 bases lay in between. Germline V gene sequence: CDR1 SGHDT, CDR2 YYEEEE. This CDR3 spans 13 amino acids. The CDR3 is CASSFGREVVDTF. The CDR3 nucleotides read TGTGCCAGCAGCTTCGGCAGGGAAGTAGTTGACACCTTC.

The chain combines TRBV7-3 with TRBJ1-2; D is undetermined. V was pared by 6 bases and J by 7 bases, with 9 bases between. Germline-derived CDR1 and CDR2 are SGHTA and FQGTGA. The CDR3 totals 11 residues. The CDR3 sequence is CASRVTSGYTF. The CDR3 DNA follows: TGTGCCAGCAGAGTAACCAGTGGCTACACCTTC.

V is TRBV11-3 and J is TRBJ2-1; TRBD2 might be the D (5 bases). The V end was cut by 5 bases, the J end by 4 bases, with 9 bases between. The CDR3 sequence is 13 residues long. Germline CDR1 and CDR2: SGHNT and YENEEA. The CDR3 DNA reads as TGTGCCAGCAGCCCTACTAGATACAATGAGCAGTTCTTC. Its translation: CASSPTRYNEQFF.

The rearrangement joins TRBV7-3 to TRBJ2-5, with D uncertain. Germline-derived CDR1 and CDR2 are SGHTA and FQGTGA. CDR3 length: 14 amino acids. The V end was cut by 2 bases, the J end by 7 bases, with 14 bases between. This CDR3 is CASSLGSRGATQYF. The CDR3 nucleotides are TGTGCCAGCAGCTTAGGCTCACGCGGTGCGACCCAGTACTTC.

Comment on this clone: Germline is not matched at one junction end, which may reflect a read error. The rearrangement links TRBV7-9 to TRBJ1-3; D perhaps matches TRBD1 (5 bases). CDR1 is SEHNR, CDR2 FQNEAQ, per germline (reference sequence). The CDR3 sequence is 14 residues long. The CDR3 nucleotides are TGTGCCAGCAGCTTAGTGGGTCAGGGACTCGTTCCGAATTTT. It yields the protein CASSLVGQGLVPNF.

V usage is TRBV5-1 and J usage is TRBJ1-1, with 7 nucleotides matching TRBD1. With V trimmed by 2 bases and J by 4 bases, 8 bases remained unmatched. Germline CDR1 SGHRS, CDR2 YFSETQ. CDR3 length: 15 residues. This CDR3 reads CASSLEGAGSTEAFF. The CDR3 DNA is TGCGCCAGCAGCTTAGAGGGGGCAGGAAGCACTGAAGCTTTCTTT. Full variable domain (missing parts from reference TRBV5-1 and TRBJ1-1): KAGVTQTPRYLIKTRGQQVTLSCSPISGHRSVSWYQQTPGQGLQFLFEYFSETQRNKGNFPGRFSGRQFSNSRSEMNVSTLELGDSALYLCASSLEGAGSTEAFFGQGTRLTVV.

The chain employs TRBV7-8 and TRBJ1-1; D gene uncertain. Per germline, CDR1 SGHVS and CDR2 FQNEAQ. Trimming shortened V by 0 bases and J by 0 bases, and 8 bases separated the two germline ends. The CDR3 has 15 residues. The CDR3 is CASSLARMMNTEAFF. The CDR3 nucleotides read TGTGCCAGCAGCTTAGCACGGATGATGAACACTGAAGCTTTCTTT.